This entry lists 16 T cell receptor beta chains sequenced from one sample in a study of blood T cell repertoires in COVID-19. Measured with immunoSEQ multiplex PCR; TCRdb has only the in-frame clones, and not every one. The data show 80,000 to 95,000 clones, roughly 88% seen once. The sample was peripheral blood. The receptors derive from a middle-aged man with active or convalescent COVID-19.

In its sample, this clone was seen once. This chain uses TRBV11-3 with TRBJ2-1, with 7 bases identical to TRBD2. The CDR3 is made up of 16 amino acids. Unmatched junction bases numbered 7, after V lost 4 bases and J lost 1 base. Looked up from germline, CDR1 is SGHNT and CDR2 is YENEEA. Written as DNA, the CDR3 is TGTGCCAGCAGCTCAAGTGCGGGAGATTCCTACAATGAGCAGTTCTTC. Translated: CASSSSAGDSYNEQFF.

The rearrangement joins TRBV19 to TRBJ1-1; D is perhaps TRBD1 (5 bases). The V end was cut by 4 bases, the J end by 0 bases, with 9 bases between. CDR1 is LNHDA and CDR2 is SQIVND in the germline V gene (reference sequence). The CDR3 covers 14 residues. The CDR3 reads CASSNQGLNTEAFF. The CDR3 region has the DNA TGTGCCAGTAGTAACCAGGGTCTGAACACTGAAGCTTTCTTT.

J is TRBJ2-4 and V is TRBV11-2; 7 bases match TRBD1. V gave up 0 bases and J gave up 1 base; unmatched junction bases: 3. The germline gives CDR1 SGHAT, CDR2 FQNNGV. This CDR3 region has 16 residues. DNA for the CDR3: TGTGCCAGCAGCTTAGATCTGGACAGGGCCAAAAACATTCAGTACTTC. It yields the protein CASSLDLDRAKNIQYF.

The rearrangement joins TRBV19 to TRBJ1-2; D is unclear. The CDR3 extends over 15 amino acids. Germline CDR1 LNHDA, CDR2 SQIVND (reference sequence). The V end was cut by 4 bases, the J end by 8 bases, with 20 bases between. The CDR3 coding sequence is TGTGCCAGTAGTAAGCGGCGTCCGGAGTCCGTCGGCTACACCTTC. Protein sequence: CASSKRRPESVGYTF.

This rearrangement joins TRBV6-4 to TRBJ2-1; D is possibly TRBD1 (6 bases). CDR1 is MRHNA, CDR2 SNTAGT, per germline. The length of the CDR3 is 14 residues. The V and J ends lost 5 bases and 5 bases respectively, with 13 bases between them. The CDR3 nucleotides are TGTGCCAGCAGTCACAGGGTGGGGGACAATGAGCAGTTCTTC. As protein: CASSHRVGDNEQFF.

The J gene is TRBJ2-7, the V gene TRBV11-2, with 9 bases aligning to TRBD1. The CDR3 is 14 residues long. Trimming removed 5 bases from V and 3 bases from J; junction bases left unmatched: 5. Germline values: CDR1 SGHAT, CDR2 FQNNGV. This CDR3 is CASSLSTGGYEQYF. The CDR3 DNA is TGTGCCAGCAGCCTATCGACAGGGGGCTACGAGCAGTACTTC.

In regard to this clone: The germline gene is not matched at one end of the junction; a read error may be the cause. J is TRBJ2-7 and V is TRBV2; weak D call: TRBD2 (5 bases). Germline assignment: CDR1 SNHLY and CDR2 FYNNEI. There are 13 residues in the CDR3. In DNA form, the CDR3 reads TGTGCCAGCAGTGAGGTACCATTGACACCGGGGTTCTTC. Protein sequence: CASSEVPLTPGFF.

The chain joins TRBV4-1 to TRBJ1-2; D not certain. The CDR3 length is 15 residues. The ends were cut back, 1 base at V and 4 bases at J, with 13 bases in the middle. Germline assignment: CDR1 MGHRA and CDR2 YSYEKL. The CDR3 nucleotides read TGCGCCAGCAGCCAAGGAGCGTCCGGCGCCTATGGCTACACCTTC. It translates to CASSQGASGAYGYTF.

This clone has only a few counts. The gene calls are TRBV30 and TRBJ1-1; D is perhaps TRBD1 (5 bases). The ends were cut back, 4 bases at V and 3 bases at J, with 18 bases in the middle. The length of the CDR3 is 15 residues. CDR1 GTSNPN and CDR2 SVGIG come from the germline V gene (reference sequence). CDR3: CAWKGRGSPDTEAFF. Written as DNA, the CDR3 is TGTGCCTGGAAAGGAAGGGGATCTCCGGACACTGAAGCTTTCTTT.

The rearrangement uses TRBV29-1 and TRBJ2-7; the match to TRBD2 covers 7 bases. V lost 1 base to trimming and J lost 7 bases; unmatched junction nucleotides: 7. There are 13 residues in the CDR3. Per germline, CDR1 SQVTM and CDR2 ANQGSEA. The CDR3 reads CSVEVQGGVEQYF. The CDR3 nucleotides read TGCAGCGTTGAAGTTCAGGGAGGGGTTGAGCAGTACTTC.

The chain carries TRBV29-1 and TRBJ2-1; D is perhaps TRBD1 (6 bases). Per germline, CDR1 SQVTM and CDR2 ANQGSEA. This CDR3 is 14 amino acids long. Trimming removed 4 bases at V and 5 bases at J, with 15 bases between. The CDR3 nucleotides are TGCAGCGTTGTCAGGACAGCAACGAACAATGAGCAGTTCTTC. It codes for CSVVRTATNNEQFF.

The chain links TRBV19 to TRBJ1-1, with a tentative D call TRBD1 (6 bases). This CDR3 is built from 15 residues. CDR1 LNHDA and CDR2 SQIVND come from the germline V gene (reference sequence). The V gene lost 1 base and the J gene lost 3 bases, with 12 bases spanning the gap. CDR3 sequence (DNA): TGTGCCAGTAGTATAGGGTCCAGGGGCGACACTGAAGCTTTCTTT. It yields the protein CASSIGSRGDTEAFF.

V usage is TRBV7-7 and J usage is TRBJ2-2; TRBD2 aligns across 11 bases. Germline V lookup: CDR1 SSHAT, CDR2 FNYEAQ (reference sequence). The CDR3 covers 18 residues. Trimming at V came to 5 bases and at J to 1 base, leaving 9 bases not matched to a gene. CDR3 coding DNA: TGTGCCAGCAGCCCCTGGACTAGCGGGCTGTTGAACACCGGGGAGCTGTTTTTT. Translation gives CASSPWTSGLLNTGELFF.

The V gene is TRBV28, the J gene TRBJ2-3; D uncertain. The germline V and J ends were trimmed by 7 bases and 6 bases, with 11 bases remaining between them. The germline gives CDR1 MDHEN, CDR2 SYDVKM. The CDR3 totals 12 residues. CDR3 coding DNA: TGTGCCAGCACCGGTGACACTGATACGCAGTATTTT. It is translated as CASTGDTDTQYF. The full variable domain, with the rest looked up from reference TRBV28 and TRBJ2-3, is DVKVTQSSRYLVKRTGEKVFLECVQDMDHENMFWYRQDPGLGLRLIYFSYDVKMKEKGDIPEGYSVSREKKERFSLILESASTNQTSMYLCASTGDTDTQYFGPGTRLTVL.

The chain uses TRBV29-1 and TRBJ2-7, with 9 nucleotides matching TRBD1. With 5 bases clipped from V and 2 bases from J, the junction kept 4 bases outside the gene matches. The CDR3 spans 13 residues. Germline V CDR1 and CDR2: SQVTM, ANQGSEA. The CDR3 coding sequence is TGCAGCGTTCCCGGGACAGGGACCTACGAGCAGTACTTC. Its protein product is CSVPGTGTYEQYF.

The V call is TRBV28, the J call TRBJ2-3, with 15 bases identical to TRBD2. After removal of 5 bases from V and 1 base from J, the junction contained 10 bases not matched to a gene. This CDR3 comprises 19 residues. The germline gives CDR1 MDHEN, CDR2 SYDVKM. The CDR3 sequence: CASSRPGLAGGSGTDTQYF. The CDR3 nucleotides are TGTGCCAGCAGTCGTCCCGGACTAGCGGGAGGGAGTGGCACAGATACGCAGTATTTT.